This TCR beta chain was documented in a study of T cell responses to AZD1222 COVID-19 vaccine. Findings and caveats of the study: Epitopes outside B.1.351 and B.1.1.7 mutated regions reportedly drew nearly half of spike TCRs.

CDR1 is LGHNA, CDR2 YSLEER, per germline. This CDR3 has 16 residues. The V segment lost 0 bases and the J segment 5 bases; nucleotides outside the gene matches: 9. About this clone itself: What it recognizes is unknown.

The table came from immunoSEQ multiplex PCR; TCRdb's copy has only in-frame clones and leaves some out. The sample contains approximately 140,000 clones, about 92% of which appear only once. V gene TRBV4-3 combines with J gene TRBJ2-5, with 7 bases that match TRBD2. The clonotype comes from an adult who received the AZD1222 COVID-19 vaccine. The material was peripheral blood, obtained 28 days after the second AZD1222 dose. This CDR3 reads CASSQDRGGARETQYF. The CDR3 DNA reads as TGCGCCAGCAGCCAAGATAGGGGAGGGGCTCGGGAGACCCAGTACTTC.